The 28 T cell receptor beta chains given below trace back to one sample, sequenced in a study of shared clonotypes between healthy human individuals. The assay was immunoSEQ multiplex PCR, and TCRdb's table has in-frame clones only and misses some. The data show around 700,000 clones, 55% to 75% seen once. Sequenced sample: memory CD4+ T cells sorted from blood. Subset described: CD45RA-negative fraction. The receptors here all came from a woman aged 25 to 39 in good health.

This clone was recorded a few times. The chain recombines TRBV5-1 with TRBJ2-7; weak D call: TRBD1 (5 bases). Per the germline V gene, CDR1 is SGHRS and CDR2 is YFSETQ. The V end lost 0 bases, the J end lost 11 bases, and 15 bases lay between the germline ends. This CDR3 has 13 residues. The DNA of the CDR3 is TGCGCCAGCAGCTTGGGACAGACCGGCTGGGAGTACTTC. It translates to CASSLGQTGWEYF.

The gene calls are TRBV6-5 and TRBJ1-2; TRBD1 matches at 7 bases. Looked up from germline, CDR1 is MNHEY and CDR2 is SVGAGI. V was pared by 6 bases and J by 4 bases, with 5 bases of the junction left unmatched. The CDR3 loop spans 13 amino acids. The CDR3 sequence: CASSGGTVYGYTF. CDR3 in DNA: TGTGCCAGCAGCGGGGGGACAGTCTATGGCTACACCTTC.

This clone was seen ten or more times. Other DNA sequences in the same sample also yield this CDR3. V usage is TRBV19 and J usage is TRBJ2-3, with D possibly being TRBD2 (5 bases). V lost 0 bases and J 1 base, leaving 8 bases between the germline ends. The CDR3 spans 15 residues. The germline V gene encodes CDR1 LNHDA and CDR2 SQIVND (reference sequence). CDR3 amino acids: CASSIDRGGTDTQYF. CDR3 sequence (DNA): TGTGCCAGTAGTATAGATCGGGGAGGCACAGATACGCAGTATTTT.

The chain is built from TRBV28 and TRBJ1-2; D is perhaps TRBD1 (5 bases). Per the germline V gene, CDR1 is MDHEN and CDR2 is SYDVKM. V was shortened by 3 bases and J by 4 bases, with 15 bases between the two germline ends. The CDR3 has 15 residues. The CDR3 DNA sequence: TGTGCCAGCAGTTTCATATTTGCAGGGAGCTATGGCTACACCTTC. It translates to CASSFIFAGSYGYTF.

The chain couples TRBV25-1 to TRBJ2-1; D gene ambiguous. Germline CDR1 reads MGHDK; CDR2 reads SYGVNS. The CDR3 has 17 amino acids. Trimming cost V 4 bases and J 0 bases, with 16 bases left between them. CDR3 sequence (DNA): TGTGCCAGCAGTGGATATTCCCTCCAGAGCTCCTACAATGAGCAGTTCTTC. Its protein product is CASSGYSLQSSYNEQFF.

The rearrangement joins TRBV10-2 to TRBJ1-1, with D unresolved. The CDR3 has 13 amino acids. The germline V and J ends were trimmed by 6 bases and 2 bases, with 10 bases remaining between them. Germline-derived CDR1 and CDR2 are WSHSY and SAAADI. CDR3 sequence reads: CASSHLGNTEAFF. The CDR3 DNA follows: TGCGCCAGCAGCCATTTGGGAAACACTGAAGCTTTCTTT.

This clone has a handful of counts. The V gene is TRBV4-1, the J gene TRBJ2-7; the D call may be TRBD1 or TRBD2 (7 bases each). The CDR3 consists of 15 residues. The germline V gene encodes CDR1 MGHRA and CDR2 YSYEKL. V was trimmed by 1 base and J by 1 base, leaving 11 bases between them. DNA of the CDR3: TGCGCCAGCAGCCAAGCGGGGGGACAGTCCTACGAGCAGTACTTC. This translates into CASSQAGGQSYEQYF.

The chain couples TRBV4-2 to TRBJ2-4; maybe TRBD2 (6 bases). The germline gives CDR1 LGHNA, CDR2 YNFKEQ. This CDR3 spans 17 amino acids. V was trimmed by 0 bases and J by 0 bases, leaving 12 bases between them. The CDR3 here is CASSQDPPGLAKNIQYF. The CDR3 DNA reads TGTGCCAGCAGCCAAGATCCGCCGGGACTAGCCAAAAACATTCAGTACTTC.

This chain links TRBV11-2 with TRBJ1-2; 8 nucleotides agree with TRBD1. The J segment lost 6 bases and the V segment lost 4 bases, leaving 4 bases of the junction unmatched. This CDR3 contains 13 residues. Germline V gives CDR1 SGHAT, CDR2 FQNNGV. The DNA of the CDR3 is TGTGCCAGCAGCTCTACAGGGGGGGATGGCTACACCTTC. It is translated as CASSSTGGDGYTF.

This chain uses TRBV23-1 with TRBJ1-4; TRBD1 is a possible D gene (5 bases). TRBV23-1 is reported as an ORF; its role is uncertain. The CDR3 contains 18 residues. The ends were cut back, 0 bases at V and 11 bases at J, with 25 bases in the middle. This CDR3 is CASSQSAPDLRRGVKLFF. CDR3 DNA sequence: TGCGCCAGCAGTCAATCGGCCCCGGACCTCAGAAGGGGTGTGAAACTGTTTTTT.

CDR3 amino acids: CATSRDAGNRIYEQYF. CDR3 bases: TGTGCCACCAGCAGAGATGCAGGGAACCGCATCTACGAGCAGTACTTC. The genes are TRBV15 and TRBJ2-7; weak D call: TRBD1 (5 bases). V lost 0 bases and J 3 bases, leaving 15 bases between the germline ends. The CDR3 has 16 residues. Germline loops: CDR1 LNHNV, CDR2 YYDKDF (reference sequence).

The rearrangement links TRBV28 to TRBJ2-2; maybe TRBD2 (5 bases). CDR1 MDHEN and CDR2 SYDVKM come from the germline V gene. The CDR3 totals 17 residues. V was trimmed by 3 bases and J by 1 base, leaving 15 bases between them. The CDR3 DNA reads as TGTGCCAGCAGTTTGGGGAGAGCTGGGATGAACACCGGGGAGCTGTTTTTT. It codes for CASSLGRAGMNTGELFF.

CDR3 bases: TGTGCCAGCAGTACAAGCGGGAGAGGTGAGCAGTTCTTC. Its translation: CASSTSGRGEQFF. The gene calls are TRBV6-6 and TRBJ2-1; 8 nucleotides line up with TRBD2. The V gene's germline CDR1 is MNHNY and CDR2 SVGAGI (reference sequence). The CDR3 length is 13 residues. Trimming cost V 5 bases and J 9 bases; bases outside gene matches: 6.

The CDR3, as DNA: TGTGCCAGTAGCACCAGGGGAGCTGAAGCTTTCTTT. The encoded protein is CASSTRGAEAFF. The V and J genes are TRBV19 and TRBJ1-1; a possible D gene is TRBD1 (6 bases). Germline V gene lookup returns CDR1 LNHDA and CDR2 SQIVND (reference sequence). Trimming left V 6 bases short and J 6 bases short, with 11 bases between. CDR3 length equals 12 residues.

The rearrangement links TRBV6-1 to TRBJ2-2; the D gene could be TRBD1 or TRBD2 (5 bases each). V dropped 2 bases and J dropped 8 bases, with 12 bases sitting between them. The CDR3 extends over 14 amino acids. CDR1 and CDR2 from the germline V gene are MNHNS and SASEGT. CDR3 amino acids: CASSEQPGAGELFF. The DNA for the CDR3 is TGTGCCAGCAGTGAACAGCCCGGGGCTGGGGAGCTGTTTTTT.

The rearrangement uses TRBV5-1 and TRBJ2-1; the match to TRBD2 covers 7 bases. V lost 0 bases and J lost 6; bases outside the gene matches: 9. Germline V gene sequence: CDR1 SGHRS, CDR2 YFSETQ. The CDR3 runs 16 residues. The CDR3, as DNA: TGCGCCAGCAGCTTGGCGATAGGCGGGAGCGCCAATGAGCAGTTCTTC. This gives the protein CASSLAIGGSANEQFF.

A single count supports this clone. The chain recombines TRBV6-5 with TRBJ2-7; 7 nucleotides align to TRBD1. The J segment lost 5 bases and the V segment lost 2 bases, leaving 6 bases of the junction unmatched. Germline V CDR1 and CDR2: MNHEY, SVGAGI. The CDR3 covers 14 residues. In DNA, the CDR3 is TGTGCCAGCAGTTACGGGGCAGGGGGTAACGAGCAGTACTTC. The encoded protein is CASSYGAGGNEQYF.

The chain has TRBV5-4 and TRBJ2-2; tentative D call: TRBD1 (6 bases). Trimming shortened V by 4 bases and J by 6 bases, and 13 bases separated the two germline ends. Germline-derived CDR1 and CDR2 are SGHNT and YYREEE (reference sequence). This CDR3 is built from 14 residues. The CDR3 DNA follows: TGTGCCAGCAGCAACCTACAGGGCCCCGGGGAGCTGTTTTTT. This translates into CASSNLQGPGELFF.

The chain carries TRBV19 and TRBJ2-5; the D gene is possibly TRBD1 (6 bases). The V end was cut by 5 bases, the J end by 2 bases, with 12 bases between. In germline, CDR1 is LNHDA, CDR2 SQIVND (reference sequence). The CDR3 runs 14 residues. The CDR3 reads CASSLQGWQETQYF. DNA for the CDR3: TGTGCCAGTAGTTTACAGGGTTGGCAAGAGACCCAGTACTTC.

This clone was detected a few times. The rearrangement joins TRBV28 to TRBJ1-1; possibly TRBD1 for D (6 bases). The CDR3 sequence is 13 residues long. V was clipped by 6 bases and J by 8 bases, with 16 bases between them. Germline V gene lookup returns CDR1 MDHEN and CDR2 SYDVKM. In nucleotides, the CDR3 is TGTGCCAGCAGAACAGGGCGCTACGTGGAAGCTTTCTTT. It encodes CASRTGRYVEAFF. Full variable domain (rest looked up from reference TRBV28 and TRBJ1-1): DVKVTQSSRYLVKRTGEKVFLECVQDMDHENMFWYRQDPGLGLRLIYFSYDVKMKEKGDIPEGYSVSREKKERFSLILESASTNQTSMYLCASRTGRYVEAFFGQGTRLTVV.

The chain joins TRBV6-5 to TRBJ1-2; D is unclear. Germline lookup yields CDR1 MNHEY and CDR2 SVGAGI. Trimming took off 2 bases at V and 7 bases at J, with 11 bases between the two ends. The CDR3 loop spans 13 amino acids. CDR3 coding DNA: TGTGCCAGCAGTTACCAACAAGGGATTGGCTACACCTTC. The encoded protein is CASSYQQGIGYTF.

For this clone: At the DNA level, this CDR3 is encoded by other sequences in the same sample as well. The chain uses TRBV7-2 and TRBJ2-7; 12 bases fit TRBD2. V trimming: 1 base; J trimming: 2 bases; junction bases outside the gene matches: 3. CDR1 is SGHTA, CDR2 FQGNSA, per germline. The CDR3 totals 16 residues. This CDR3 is CASSLGLAGGTYEQYF. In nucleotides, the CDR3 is TGTGCCAGCAGCTTAGGCCTAGCGGGAGGGACCTACGAGCAGTACTTC.

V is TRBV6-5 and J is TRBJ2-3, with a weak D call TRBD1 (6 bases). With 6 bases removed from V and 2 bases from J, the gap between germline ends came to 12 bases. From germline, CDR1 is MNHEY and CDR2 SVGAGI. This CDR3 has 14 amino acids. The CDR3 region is CASRRQEYTDTQYF. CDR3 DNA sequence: TGTGCCAGCAGGCGACAGGAGTACACAGATACGCAGTATTTT.

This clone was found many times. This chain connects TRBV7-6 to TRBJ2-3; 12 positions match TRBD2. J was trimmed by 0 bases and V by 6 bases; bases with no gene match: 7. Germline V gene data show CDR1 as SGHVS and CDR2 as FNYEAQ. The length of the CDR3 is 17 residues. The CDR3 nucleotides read TGTGCCAGCAGTCCACTAGCGGGAGGTATTAGCACAGATACGCAGTATTTT. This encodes CASSPLAGGISTDTQYF. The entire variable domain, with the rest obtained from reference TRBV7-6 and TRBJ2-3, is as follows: GAGVSQSPRYKVTKRGQDVALRCDPISGHVSLYWYRQALGQGPEFLTYFNYEAQQDKSGLPNDRFSAERPEGSISTLTIQRTEQRDSAMYRCASSPLAGGISTDTQYFGPGTRLTVL.

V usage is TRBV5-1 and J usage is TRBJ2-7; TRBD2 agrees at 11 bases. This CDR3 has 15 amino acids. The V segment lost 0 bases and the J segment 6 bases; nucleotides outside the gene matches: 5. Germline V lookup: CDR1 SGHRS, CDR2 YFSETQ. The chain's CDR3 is CASSLGVAGGPEQYF. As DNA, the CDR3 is TGCGCCAGCAGCTTGGGGGTAGCGGGAGGGCCCGAGCAGTACTTC. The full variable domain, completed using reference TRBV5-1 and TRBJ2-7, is KAGVTQTPRYLIKTRGQQVTLSCSPISGHRSVSWYQQTPGQGLQFLFEYFSETQRNKGNFPGRFSGRQFSNSRSEMNVSTLELGDSALYLCASSLGVAGGPEQYFGPGTRLTVT.

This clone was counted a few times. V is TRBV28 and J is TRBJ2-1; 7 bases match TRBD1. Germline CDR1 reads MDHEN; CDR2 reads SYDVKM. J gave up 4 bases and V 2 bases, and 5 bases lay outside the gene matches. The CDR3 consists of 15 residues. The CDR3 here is CASSLEGARYNEQFF. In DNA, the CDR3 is TGTGCCAGCAGTTTAGAGGGGGCCCGTTACAATGAGCAGTTCTTC.

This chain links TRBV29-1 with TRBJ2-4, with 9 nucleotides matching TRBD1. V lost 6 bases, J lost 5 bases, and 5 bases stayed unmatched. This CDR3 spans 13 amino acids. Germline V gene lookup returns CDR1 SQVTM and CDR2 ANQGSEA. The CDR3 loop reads CSVRGQGENIQYF. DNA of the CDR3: TGCAGCGTGAGGGGACAGGGAGAAAACATTCAGTACTTC.

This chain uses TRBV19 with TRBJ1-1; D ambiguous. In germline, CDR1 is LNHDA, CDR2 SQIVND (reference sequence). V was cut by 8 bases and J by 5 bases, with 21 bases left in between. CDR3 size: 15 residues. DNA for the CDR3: TGTGCCAGTCGCTACATGGCTGCAGGAGTGACTGAAGCTTTCTTT. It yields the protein CASRYMAAGVTEAFF.